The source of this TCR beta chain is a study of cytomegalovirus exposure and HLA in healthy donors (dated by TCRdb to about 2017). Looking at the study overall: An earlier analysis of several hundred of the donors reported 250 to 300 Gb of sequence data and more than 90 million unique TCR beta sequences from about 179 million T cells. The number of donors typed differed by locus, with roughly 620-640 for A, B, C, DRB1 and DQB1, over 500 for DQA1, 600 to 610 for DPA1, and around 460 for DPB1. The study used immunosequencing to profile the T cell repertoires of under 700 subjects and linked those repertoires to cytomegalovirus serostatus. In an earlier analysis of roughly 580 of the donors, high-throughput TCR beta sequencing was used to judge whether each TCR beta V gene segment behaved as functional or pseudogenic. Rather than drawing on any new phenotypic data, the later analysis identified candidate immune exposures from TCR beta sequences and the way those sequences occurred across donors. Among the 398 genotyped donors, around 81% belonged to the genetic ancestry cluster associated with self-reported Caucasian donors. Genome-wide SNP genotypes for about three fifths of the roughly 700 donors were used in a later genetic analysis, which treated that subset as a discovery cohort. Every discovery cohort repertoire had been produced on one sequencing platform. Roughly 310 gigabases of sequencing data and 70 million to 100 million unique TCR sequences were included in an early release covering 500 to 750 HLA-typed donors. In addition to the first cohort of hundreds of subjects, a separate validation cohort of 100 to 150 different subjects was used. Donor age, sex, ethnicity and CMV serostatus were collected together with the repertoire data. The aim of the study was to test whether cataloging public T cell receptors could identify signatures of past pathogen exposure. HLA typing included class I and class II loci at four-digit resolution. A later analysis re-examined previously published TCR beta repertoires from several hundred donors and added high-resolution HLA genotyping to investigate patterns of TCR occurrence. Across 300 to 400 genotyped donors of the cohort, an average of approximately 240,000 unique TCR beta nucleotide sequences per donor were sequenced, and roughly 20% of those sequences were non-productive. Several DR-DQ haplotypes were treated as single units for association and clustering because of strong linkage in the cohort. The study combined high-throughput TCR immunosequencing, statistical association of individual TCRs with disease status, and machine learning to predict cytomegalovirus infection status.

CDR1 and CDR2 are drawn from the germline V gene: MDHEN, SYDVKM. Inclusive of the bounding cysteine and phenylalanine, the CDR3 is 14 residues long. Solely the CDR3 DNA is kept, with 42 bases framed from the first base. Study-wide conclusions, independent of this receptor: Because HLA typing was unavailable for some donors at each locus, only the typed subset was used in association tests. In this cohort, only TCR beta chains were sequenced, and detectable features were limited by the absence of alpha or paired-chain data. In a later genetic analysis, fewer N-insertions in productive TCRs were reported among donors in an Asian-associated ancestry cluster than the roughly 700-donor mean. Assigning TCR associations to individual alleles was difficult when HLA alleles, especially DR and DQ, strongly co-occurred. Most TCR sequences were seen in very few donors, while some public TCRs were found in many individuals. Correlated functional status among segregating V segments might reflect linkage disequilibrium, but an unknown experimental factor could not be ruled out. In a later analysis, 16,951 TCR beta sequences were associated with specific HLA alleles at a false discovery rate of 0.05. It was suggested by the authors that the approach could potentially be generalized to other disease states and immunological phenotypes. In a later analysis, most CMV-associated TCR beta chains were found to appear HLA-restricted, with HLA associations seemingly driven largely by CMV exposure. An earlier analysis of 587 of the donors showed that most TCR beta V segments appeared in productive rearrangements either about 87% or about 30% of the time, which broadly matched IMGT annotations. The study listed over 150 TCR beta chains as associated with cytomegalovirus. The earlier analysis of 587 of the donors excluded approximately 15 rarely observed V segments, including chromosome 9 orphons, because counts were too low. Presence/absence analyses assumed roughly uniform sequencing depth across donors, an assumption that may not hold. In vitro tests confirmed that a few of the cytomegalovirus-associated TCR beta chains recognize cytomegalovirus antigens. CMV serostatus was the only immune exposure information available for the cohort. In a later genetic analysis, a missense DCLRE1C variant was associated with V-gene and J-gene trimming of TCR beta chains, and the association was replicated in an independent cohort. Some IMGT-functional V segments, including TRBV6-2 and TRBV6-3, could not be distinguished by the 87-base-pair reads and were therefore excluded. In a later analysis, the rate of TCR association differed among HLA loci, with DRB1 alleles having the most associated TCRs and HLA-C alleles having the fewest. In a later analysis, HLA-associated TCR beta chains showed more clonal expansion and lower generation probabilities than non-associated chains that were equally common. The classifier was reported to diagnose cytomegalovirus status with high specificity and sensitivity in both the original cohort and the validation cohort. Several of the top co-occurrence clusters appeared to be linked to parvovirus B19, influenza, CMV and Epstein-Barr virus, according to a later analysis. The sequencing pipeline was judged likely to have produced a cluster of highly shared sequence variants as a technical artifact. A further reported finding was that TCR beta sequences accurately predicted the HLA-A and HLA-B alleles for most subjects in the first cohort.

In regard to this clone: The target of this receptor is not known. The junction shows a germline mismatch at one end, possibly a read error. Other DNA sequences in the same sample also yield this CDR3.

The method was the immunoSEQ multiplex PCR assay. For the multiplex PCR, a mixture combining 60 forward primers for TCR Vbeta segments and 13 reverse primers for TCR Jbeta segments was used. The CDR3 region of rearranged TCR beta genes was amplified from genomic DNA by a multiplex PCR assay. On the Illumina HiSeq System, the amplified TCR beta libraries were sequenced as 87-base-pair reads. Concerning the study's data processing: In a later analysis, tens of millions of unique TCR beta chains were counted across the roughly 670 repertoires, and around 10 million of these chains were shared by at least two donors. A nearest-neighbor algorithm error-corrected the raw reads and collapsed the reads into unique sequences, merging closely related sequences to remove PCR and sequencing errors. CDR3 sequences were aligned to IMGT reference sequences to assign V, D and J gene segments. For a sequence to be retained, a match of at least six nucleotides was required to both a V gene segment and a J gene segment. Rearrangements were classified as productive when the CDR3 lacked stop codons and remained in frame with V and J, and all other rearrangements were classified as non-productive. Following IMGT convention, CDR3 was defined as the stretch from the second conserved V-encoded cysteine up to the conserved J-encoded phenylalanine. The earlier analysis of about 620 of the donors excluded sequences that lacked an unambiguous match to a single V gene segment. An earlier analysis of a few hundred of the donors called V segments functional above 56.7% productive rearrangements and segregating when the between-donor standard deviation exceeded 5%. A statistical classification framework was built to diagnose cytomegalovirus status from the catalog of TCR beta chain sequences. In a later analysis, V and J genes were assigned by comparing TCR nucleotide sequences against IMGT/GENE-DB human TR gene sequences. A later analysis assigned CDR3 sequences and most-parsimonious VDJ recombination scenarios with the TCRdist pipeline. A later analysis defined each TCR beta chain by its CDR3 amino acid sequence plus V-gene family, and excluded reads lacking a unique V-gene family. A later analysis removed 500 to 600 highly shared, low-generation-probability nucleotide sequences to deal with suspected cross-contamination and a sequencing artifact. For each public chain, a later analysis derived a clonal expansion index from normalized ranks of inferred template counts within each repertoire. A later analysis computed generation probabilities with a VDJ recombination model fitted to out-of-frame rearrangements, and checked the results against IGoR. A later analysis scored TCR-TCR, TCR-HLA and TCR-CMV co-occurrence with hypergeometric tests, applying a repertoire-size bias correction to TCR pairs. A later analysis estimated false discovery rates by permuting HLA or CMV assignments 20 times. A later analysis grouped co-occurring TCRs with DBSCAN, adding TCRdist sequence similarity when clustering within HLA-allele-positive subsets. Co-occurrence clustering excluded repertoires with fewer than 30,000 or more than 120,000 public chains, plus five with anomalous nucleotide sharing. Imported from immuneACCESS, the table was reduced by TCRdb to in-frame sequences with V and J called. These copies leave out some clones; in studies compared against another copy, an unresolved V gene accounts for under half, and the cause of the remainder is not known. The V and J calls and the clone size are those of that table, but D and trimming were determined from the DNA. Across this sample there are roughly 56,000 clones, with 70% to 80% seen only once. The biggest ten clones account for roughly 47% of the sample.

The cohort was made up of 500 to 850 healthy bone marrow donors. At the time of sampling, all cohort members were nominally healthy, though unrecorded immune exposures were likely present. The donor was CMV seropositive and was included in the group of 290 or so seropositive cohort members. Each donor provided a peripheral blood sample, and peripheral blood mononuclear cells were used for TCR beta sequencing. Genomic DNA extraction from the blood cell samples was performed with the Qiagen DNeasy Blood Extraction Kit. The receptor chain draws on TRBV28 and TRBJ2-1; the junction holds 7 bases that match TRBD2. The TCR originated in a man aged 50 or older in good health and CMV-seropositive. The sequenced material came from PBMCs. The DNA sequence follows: TGTGCTAGCAAACGGGGTGCGGGAGTGAATGAGCAGTTCTTC. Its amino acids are CASKRGAGVNEQFF.